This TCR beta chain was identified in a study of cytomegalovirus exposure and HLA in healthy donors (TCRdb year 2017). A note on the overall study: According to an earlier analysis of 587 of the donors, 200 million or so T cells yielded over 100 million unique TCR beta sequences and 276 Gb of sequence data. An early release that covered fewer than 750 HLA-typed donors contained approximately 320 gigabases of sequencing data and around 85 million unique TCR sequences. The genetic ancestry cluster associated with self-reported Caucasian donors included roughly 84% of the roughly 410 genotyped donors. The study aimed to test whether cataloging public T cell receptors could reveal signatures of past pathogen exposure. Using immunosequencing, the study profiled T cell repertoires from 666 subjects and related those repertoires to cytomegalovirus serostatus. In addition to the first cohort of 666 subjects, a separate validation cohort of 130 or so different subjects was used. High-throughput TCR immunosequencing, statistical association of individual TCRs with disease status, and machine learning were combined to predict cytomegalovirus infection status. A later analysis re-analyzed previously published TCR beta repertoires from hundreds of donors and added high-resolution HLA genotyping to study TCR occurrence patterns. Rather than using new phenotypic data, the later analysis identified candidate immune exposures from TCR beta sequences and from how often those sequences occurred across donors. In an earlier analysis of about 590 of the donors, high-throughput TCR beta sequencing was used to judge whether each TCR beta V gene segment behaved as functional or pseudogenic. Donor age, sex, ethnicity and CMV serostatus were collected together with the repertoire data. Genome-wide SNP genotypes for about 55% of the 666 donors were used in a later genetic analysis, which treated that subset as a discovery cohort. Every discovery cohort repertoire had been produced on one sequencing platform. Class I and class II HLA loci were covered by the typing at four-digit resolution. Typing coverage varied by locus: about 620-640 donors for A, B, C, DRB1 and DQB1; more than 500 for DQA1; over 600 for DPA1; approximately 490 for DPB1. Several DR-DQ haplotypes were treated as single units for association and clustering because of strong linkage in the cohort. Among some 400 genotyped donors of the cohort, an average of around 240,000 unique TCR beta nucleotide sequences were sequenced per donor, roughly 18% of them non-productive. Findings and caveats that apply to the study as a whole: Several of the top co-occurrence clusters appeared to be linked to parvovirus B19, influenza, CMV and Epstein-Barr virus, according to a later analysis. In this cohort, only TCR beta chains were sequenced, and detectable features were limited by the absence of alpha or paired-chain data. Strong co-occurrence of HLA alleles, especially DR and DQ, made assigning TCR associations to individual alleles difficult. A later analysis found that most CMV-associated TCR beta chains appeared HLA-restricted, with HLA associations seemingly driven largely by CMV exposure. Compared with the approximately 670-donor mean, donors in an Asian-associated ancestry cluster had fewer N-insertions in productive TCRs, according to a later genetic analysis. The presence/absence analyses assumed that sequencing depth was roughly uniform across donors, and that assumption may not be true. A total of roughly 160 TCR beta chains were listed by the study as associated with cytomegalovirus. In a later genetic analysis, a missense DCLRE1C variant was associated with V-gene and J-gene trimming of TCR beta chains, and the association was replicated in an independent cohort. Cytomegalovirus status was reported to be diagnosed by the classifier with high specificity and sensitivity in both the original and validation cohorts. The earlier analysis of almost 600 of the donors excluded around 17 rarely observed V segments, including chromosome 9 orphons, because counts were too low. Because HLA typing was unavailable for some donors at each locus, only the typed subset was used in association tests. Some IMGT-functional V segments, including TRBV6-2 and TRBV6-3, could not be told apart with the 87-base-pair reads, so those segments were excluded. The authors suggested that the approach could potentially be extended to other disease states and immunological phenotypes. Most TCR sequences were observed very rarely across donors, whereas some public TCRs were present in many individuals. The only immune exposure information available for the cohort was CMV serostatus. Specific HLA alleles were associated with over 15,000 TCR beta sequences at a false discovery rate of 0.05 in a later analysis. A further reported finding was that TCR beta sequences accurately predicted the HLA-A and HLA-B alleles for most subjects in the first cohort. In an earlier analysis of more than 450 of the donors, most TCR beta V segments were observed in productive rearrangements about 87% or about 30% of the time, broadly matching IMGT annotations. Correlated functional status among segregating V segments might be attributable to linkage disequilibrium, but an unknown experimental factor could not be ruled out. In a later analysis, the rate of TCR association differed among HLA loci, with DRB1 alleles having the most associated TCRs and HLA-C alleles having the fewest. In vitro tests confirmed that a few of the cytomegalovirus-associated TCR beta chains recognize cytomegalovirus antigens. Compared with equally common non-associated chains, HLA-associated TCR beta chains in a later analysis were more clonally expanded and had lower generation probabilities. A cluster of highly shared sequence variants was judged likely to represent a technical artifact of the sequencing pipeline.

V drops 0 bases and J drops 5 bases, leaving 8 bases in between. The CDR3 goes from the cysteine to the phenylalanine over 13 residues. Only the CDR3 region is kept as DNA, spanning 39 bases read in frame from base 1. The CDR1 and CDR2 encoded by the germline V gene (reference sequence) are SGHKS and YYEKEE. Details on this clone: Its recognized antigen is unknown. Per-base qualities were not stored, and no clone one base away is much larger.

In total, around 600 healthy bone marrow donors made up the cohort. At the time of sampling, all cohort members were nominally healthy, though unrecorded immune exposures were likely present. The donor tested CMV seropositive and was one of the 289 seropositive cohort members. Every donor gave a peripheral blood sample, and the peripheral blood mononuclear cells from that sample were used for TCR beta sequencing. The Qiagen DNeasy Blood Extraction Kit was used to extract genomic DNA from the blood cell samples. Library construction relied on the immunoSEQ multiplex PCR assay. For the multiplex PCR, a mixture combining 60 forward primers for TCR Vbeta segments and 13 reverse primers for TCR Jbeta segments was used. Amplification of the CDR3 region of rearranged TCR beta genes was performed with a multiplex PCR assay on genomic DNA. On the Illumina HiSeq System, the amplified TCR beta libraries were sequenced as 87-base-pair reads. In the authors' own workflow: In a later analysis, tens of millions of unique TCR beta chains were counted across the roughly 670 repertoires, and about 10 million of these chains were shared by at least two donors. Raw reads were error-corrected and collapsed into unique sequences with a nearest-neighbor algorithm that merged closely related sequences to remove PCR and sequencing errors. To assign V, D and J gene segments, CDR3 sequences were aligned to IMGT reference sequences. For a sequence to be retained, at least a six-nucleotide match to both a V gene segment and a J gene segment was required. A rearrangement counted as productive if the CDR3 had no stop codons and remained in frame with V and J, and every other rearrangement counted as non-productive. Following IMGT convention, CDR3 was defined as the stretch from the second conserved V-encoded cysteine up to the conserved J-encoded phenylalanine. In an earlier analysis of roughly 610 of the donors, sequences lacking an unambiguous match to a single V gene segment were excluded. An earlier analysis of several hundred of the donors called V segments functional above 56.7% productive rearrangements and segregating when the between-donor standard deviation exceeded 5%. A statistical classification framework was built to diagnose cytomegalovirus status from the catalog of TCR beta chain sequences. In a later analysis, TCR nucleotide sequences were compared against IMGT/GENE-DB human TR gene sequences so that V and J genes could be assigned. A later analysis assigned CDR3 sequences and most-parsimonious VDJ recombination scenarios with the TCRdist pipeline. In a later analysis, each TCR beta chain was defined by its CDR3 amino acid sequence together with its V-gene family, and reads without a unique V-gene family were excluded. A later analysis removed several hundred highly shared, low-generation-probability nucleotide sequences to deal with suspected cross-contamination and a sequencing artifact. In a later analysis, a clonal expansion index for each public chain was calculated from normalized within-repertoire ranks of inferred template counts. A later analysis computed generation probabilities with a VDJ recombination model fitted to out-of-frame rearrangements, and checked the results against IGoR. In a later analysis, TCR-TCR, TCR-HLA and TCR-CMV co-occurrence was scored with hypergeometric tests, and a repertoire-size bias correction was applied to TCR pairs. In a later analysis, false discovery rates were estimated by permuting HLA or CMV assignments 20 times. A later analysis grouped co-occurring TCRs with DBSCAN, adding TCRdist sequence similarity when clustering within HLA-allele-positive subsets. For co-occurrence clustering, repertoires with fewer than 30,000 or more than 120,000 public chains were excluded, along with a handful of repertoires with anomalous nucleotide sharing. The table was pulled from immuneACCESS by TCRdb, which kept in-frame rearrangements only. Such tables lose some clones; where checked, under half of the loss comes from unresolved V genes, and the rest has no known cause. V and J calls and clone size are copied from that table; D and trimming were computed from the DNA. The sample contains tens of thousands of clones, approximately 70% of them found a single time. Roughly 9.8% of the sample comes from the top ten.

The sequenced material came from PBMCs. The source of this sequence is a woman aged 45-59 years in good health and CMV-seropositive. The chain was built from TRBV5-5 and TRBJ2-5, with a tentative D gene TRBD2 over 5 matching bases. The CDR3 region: CASSLAWEETQYF. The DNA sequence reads TGTGCCAGCAGCTTGGCGTGGGAGGAGACCCAGTACTTC.